The present T cell receptor (beta chain) was sequenced within a study of memory CD4+ T cells and cytomegalovirus serostatus. The study's findings and limits: About 40% of the 164 known CMV-associated TCRbeta sequences appeared in CD4+ memory.

The sort gate was single viable CD3+CD4+CD8-CD45RO+ cells for memory CD4+ T cells. Donors' CMV status reflects serum IgG against pp150, pp28, p38, p52. Original processing methods: After removing out-of-frame reads, approximately 2.2 million distinct TCRbeta sequences remained. Libraries were prepared by immunoSEQ multiplex PCR; TCRdb keeps only in-frame clonotypes and omits some of them. That table gives V, J and clone size, and the DNA gave D and trimming. The sample has about 64,000 clones, approximately 71% seen once; the top ten hold about 1%. This clone was counted a few times. Its matching antigen is unknown. Germline assignment: CDR1 GTSNPN and CDR2 SVGIG (reference sequence). The length of the CDR3 is 16 residues. V lost 0 bases to trimming and J lost 1 base, with 13 bases between them.

V is TRBV30 and J is TRBJ2-1; no reliable D call. This TCR was sampled from an adult in good health and CMV-seronegative. Sequenced sample: memory CD4+ T cells from blood. CDR3 bases: TGTGCCTGGAGTGTACGTGGCATATTGTCCTACAATGAGCAGTTCTTC. Its protein product is CAWSVRGILSYNEQFF.